This TCR beta chain was observed in a study of Graves' ophthalmopathy and Graves' hyperthyroidism. The study amplified TCR beta CDR3 regions using RNA transcripts. HTBI primers were used in a first-round RT-PCR, which preceded a second-round multiplex PCR. In TCRdb, the multiplex PCR reads were re-called with MiXCR into one record per CDR3 protein. The sample lists around 1.1 million distinct CDR3 sequences, roughly 35% seen once, with around 10% in the top ten. General study results and limits: Clonotypes were expanded in thyroid at above 0.001 frequency, and most also appeared in blood.

Comment on this clonotype: Antigen: not known.

Losses at the gene ends were 0 bases for V and 5 bases for J; bases not matched to a gene: 2. There are 14 residues in the CDR3. From germline, CDR1 is WSHSY and CDR2 SAAADI. Source material: peripheral blood or thyroid tissue (not recorded which). The receptor was isolated from an adult man with Graves' hyperthyroidism. The rearrangement joins TRBV10-2 to TRBJ2-5; the match to TRBD2 covers 8 bases. Here the CDR3 reads CASSESTSVETQYF. DNA for the CDR3: TGCGCCAGCAGTGAGTCGACTAGCGTTGAGACCCAGTACTTC.